This T cell receptor (beta chain) was captured by sequencing in a study of blood T cell repertoires in COVID-19. Study as a whole: The analysed material was cDNA or gDNA that came from T cells, B-cell-depleted T cells, or PBMCs.

Profiled with immunoSEQ multiplex PCR; TCRdb holds only in-frame clones, not every one. Of under 350,000 clones detected, 85% appear once; the ten largest clones hold 13%. CDR3 length: 16 amino acids. The V gene's germline CDR1 is SGHDT and CDR2 YYEEEE. Trimming cost V 6 bases and J 6 bases, with 21 bases left between them. The sequenced sample was peripheral blood. The sequence came from a human donor in a cohort sampled during active COVID-19. The chain uses TRBV5-6 and TRBJ2-2, with D perhaps matching TRBD1 (6 bases). The chain's CDR3 is CASTARPGVMSGELFF. For the CDR3, the DNA is TGTGCCAGCACCGCCCGCCCAGGGGTGATGTCCGGGGAGCTGTTTTTT.